This T cell receptor (beta chain) is from a study of T cell repertoires in cytomegalovirus infection. Study details: In public TCR beta signatures, there were indications of both CMV infection and matching HLA type. The study's findings and limits: CMV-specific HLA-C-restricted TCR beta clonotypes dominated the ex vivo response.

Trimming cost V 3 bases and J 4 bases, with 10 bases left between them. The CDR3 length is 14 residues. This clonotype was seen more than once but under ten times. As yet, its antigen is unknown. One entry per CDR3 protein results from TCRdb running MiXCR on the reads. The sample consists of 350,000 to 450,000 distinct CDR3 sequences, about a sixth of them appearing once. The sample taken for sequencing was PBMCs. The clonotype originates from a human donor in good health (CMV status not recorded). Some clones in this sample may be carry-over from other donors' samples. The chain has TRBV12-3 or TRBV12-4 and TRBJ2-1, with a possible D match to TRBD1 (5 bases). The CDR3 DNA reads TGTGCCAGCAGTTTCAGACAGACTTACAATGAGCAGTTCTTC. Protein product: CASSFRQTYNEQFF.